What follows are 9 T cell receptor beta chains derived from one specimen sequenced in a study of blood T cell repertoires in COVID-19. Generated by immunoSEQ multiplex PCR, the TCRdb table keeps only in-frame clones and is missing some. The sample has about 120,000 clones, over 75% seen once. The sample consisted of peripheral blood. The source of these receptors is a man older than 75 with active or convalescent COVID-19.

This chain uses TRBV5-6 with TRBJ2-6; TRBD2 matches 7 bases. J lost 2 bases, V lost 4 bases, and 6 bases had no gene match. Germline V lookup: CDR1 SGHDT, CDR2 YYEEEE. The CDR3 is made up of 16 amino acids. CDR3 sequence: CASSPEGRAGANVLTF. CDR3 bases: TGTGCCAGCAGCCCCGAAGGGAGGGCTGGGGCCAACGTCCTGACTTTC.

This chain uses TRBV5-4 with TRBJ1-4; 8 nucleotides line up with TRBD1. This CDR3 region has 15 residues. V lost 3 bases to trimming and J lost 7 bases; unmatched junction nucleotides: 8. Germline CDR1 SGHNT, CDR2 YYREEE (reference sequence). CDR3 amino acids: CASSSTGDVREKLFF. For the CDR3, the DNA is TGTGCCAGCAGCTCGACAGGGGACGTTCGTGAAAAACTGTTTTTT.

The chain links TRBV9 to TRBJ2-2; 8 positions match TRBD2. Germline values: CDR1 SGDLS, CDR2 YYNGEE. After removal of 4 bases from V and 5 bases from J, the junction contained 1 base not matched to a gene. This CDR3 comprises 13 residues. The CDR3 reads CASSTSGTGELFF. The CDR3 coding sequence is TGTGCCAGCAGCACTAGCGGAACCGGGGAGCTGTTTTTT.

This chain links TRBV7-2 with TRBJ2-3; 7 nucleotides match TRBD2. V lost 1 base and J lost 6; bases outside the gene matches: 10. Germline values: CDR1 SGHTA, CDR2 FQGNSA. This CDR3 region has 16 residues. This chain's CDR3 is CASSLVFAGVRDTQYF. In nucleotides, the CDR3 is TGTGCCAGCAGCTTAGTCTTTGCGGGGGTGAGGGATACGCAGTATTTT.

V and J are TRBV24-1 and TRBJ2-7, with TRBD1 matching over 8 bases. The CDR3 totals 14 residues. V shed 3 bases and J 6 bases; nucleotides not matched to a gene: 6. Germline loops: CDR1 KGHDR, CDR2 SFDVKD. CDR3 coding DNA: TGTGCCACCAGTGATCCCGACAGGGGCTCCGAGCAGTACTTC. Protein: CATSDPDRGSEQYF.

This chain uses TRBV19 with TRBJ1-5, with TRBD1 as a possible D gene (5 bases). This CDR3 region has 16 residues. The germline CDR1 and CDR2 sequences are LNHDA and SQIVND (reference sequence). The V and J ends lost 5 bases and 0 bases respectively, with 14 bases between them. In nucleotides, the CDR3 is TGTGCCAGTAGTCCCAGGCAGGGCAATAGCAATCAGCCCCAGCATTTT. This sequence encodes CASSPRQGNSNQPQHF.

The V gene is TRBV3-1 (or the pseudogene TRBV3-2), the J gene TRBJ2-7; 8 bases agree with TRBD1. Looked up from germline, CDR1 is LGHDT and CDR2 is YNNKEL (reference sequence). Trimming removed 1 base from V and 5 bases from J; junction bases left unmatched: 7. The CDR3 extends over 15 amino acids. The CDR3 DNA reads TGTGCCAGCAGCCAAGGGCCAGGGGGCTTCCACGAGCAGTACTTC. This codes for CASSQGPGGFHEQYF.

This sequence joins TRBV27 and TRBJ1-1; 8 bases fit TRBD1. CDR1 is MNHEY and CDR2 is SMNVEV in the germline V gene (reference sequence). The V gene end was trimmed by 5 bases and the J gene end by 1 base; junction bases not matched to a gene: 6. The CDR3 extends over 15 amino acids. The CDR3 reads CASSTRTGTNTEAFF. The DNA of the CDR3 is TGTGCCAGCAGTACCAGGACAGGGACGAACACTGAAGCTTTCTTT.

V gene TRBV6-2 or TRBV6-3 combines with J gene TRBJ2-3; 9 bases are shared with TRBD1. The CDR3 is made up of 14 amino acids. From germline, CDR1 is MNHEY and CDR2 SVGEGT. The V gene end was trimmed by 5 bases and the J gene end by 5 bases; junction bases not matched to a gene: 5. The chain's CDR3 is CASSVGTGIDTQYF. The CDR3 region has the DNA TGTGCCAGCAGTGTCGGGACAGGGATAGATACGCAGTATTTT.